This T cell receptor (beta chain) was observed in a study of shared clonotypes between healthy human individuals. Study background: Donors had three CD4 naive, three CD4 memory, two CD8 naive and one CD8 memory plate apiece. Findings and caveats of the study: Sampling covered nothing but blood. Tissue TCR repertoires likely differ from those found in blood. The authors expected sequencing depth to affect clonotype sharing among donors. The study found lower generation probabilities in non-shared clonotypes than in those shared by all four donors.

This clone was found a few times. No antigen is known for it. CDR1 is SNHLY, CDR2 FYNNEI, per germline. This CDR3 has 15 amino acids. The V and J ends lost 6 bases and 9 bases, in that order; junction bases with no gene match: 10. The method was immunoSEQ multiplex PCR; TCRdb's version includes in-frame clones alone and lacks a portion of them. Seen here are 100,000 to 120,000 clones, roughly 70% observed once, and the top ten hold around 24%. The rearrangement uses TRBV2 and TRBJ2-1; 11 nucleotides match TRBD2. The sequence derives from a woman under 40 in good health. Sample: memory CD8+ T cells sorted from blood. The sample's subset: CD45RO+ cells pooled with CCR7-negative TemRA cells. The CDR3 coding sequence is TGTGCCAGCAGCTTACCGTCTAGCGGGGGGCGTGAGCAGTTCTTC. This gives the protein CASSLPSSGGREQFF. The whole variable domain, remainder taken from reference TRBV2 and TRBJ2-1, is EPEVTQTPSHQVTQMGQEVILRCVPISNHLYFYWYRQILGQKVEFLVSFYNNEISEKSEIFDDQFSVERPDGSNFTLKIRSTKLEDSAMYFCASSLPSSGGREQFFGPGTRLTVL.